This T cell receptor (beta chain) was sequenced in a study of Graves' ophthalmopathy and Graves' hyperthyroidism. Amplification of the TCR beta CDR3 regions used RNA transcripts (as template). Second-round multiplex PCR came after first-round RT-PCR with HTBI primers. MiXCR, run by TCRdb on the multiplex PCR reads, gives a single entry per CDR3 protein. Of approximately 460,000 distinct CDR3 sequences in the sample, approximately 15% were seen once. V was cut by 5 bases and J by 3 bases, with 14 bases left in between. Germline V gene data show CDR1 as MDHEN and CDR2 as SYDVKM. The CDR3 contains 14 residues. At least ten counts were recorded for this clonotype.

The source of this sequence is a woman aged 25-40 years with Graves' ophthalmopathy. Sequenced: blood. The chain uses TRBV28 and TRBJ2-7; possibly TRBD1 for D (5 bases). The DNA for the CDR3 is TGTGCCAGCAGTCCCCCCGACAGAAACTACGAGCAGTACTTC. It specifies CASSPPDRNYEQYF.